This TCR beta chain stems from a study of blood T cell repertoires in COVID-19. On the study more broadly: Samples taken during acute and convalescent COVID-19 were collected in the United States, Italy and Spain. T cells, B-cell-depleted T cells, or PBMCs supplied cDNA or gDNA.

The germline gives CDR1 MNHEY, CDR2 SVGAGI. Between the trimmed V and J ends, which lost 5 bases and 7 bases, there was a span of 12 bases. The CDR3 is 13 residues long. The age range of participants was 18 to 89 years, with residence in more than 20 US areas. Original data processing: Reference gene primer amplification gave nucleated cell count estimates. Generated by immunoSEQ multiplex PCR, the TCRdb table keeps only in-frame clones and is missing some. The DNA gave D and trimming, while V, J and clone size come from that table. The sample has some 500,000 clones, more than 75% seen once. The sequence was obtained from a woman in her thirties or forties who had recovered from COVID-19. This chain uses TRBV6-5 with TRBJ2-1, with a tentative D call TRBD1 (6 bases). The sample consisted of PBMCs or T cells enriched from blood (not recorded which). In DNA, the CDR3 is TGTGCCAGCAGTCCGCTAGGGGGTAATGAGCAGTTCTTC. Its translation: CASSPLGGNEQFF.